A selection of T cell receptor beta chains follows, all from one sample in a study of T cell responses to AZD1222 COVID-19 vaccine. TCRdb's copy holds only in-frame clones and misses some; the assay was immunoSEQ multiplex PCR. Here the sample spans more than 150,000 clones, 91% being singletons. This material consisted of peripheral blood, taken 28 days after the second AZD1222 dose. The receptors shown here come from an adult who received the AZD1222 COVID-19 vaccine. CDR3s include the opening cysteine and the closing phenylalanine or tryptophan. The order of the fields is J gene, D gene, V gene, clone size, CDR3 protein, CDR3 DNA. The D gene is left open where the match is weak. Clone size is shown for a subset of rows, as once, few, many or a class of expanded clone.

TRBJ2-3	TRBD2	TRBV15	-	CATSTRTSGGTDTQYF	TGTGCCACCAGCACACGGACTAGCGGAGGCACAGATACGCAGTATTTT
TRBJ2-3	-	TRBV6-4	-	CASKTTTLATDTQYF	TGTGCCAGCAAGACTACGACGTTGGCCACAGATACGCAGTATTTT
TRBJ2-1	-	TRBV7-9	-	CASGGNEQFF	TGTGCCAGCGGCGGGAATGAGCAGTTCTTC
TRBJ2-1	TRBD2	TRBV6-2/TRBV6-3	-	CASTPGTSGWDEQFF	TGTGCCAGCACCCCCGGGACTAGCGGGTGGGATGAGCAGTTCTTC
TRBJ2-1	-	TRBV18	-	CASSFGLSSYNEQFF	TGTGCCAGCTCGTTTGGCCTCAGCTCCTACAATGAGCAGTTCTTC
TRBJ1-5	-	TRBV14	-	CASSQGFNQPQHF	TGTGCCAGCAGCCAAGGATTCAATCAGCCCCAGCATTTT
TRBJ1-2	-	TRBV7-9	once	CASSQSFTPTGFGYTF	TGTGCCAGCAGCCAGAGCTTTACCCCGACAGGATTCGGCTACACCTTC
TRBJ2-2	TRBD2	TRBV4-1	-	CASSQDLSRTSGAGELFF	TGCGCCAGCAGCCAAGATCTTAGTAGGACTAGCGGGGCCGGGGAGCTGTTTTTT
TRBJ1-1	TRBD1	TRBV7-3	-	CASSLTGTAEAFF	TGTGCCAGCAGCCTCACGGGGACAGCAGAAGCTTTCTTT
TRBJ2-7	-	TRBV29-1	-	CSAYLAYEQYF	TGCAGCGCCTACTTGGCCTACGAGCAGTACTTC
TRBJ1-2	-	TRBV15	-	CATSRDKTVGYTF	TGTGCCACCAGCAGAGATAAGACAGTCGGCTACACCTTC
TRBJ2-3	TRBD2	TRBV19	-	CASRQLAGGPDTQYF	TGTGCCAGTAGGCAGTTGGCGGGAGGGCCAGATACGCAGTATTTT
TRBJ2-2	-	TRBV11-3	-	CASSLWRAANTGELFF	TGTGCCAGCAGCTTATGGCGAGCTGCGAACACCGGGGAGCTGTTTTTT
TRBJ1-1	-	TRBV10-1	-	CASSQDPTGTEAFF	TGCGCCAGCAGTCAAGACCCCACGGGGACTGAAGCTTTCTTT
TRBJ2-6	-	TRBV11-2	-	CASRESGANVLTF	TGTGCCAGCAGGGAATCTGGGGCCAACGTCCTGACTTTC
TRBJ2-1	TRBD2	TRBV7-3	-	CASSLITSGSRNEQFF	TGTGCCAGCAGCTTAATTACTAGCGGGAGTCGTAATGAGCAGTTCTTC
TRBJ1-2	TRBD1	TRBV30	many	CAWSPGTGGIGYTF	TGTGCCTGGAGTCCGGGGACAGGGGGTATCGGCTACACCTTC
TRBJ1-5	TRBD1	TRBV28	-	CASSLLQGKSNQPQHF	TGTGCCAGCAGTTTATTACAGGGGAAGAGCAATCAGCCCCAGCATTTT
TRBJ1-2	-	TRBV3-1/TRBV3-2	once	CASSQDLTSYGYTF	TGTGCCAGCAGCCAAGATCTGACAAGCTATGGCTACACCTTC
TRBJ2-6	-	TRBV6-2/TRBV6-3	-	CASSFAGANVLTF	TGTGCCAGCAGCTTCGCTGGGGCCAACGTCCTGACTTTC
TRBJ2-1	-	TRBV2	-	CASSETSNSANEQFF	TGTGCCAGCAGCGAAACTAGCAACTCAGCAAATGAGCAGTTCTTC
TRBJ2-2	-	TRBV12-5	-	CASGFGGELFF	TGTGCTAGTGGTTTCGGCGGGGAGCTGTTTTTT
TRBJ2-1	-	TRBV5-1	-	CASRPTRSSYNEQFF	TGCGCCAGCAGACCCACTCGGAGCTCCTACAATGAGCAGTTCTTC
TRBJ1-1	-	TRBV21-1	-	CASSKVMAGRLNTEAFF	TGTGCCAGCAGCAAAGTAATGGCAGGGCGATTGAACACTGAAGCTTTCTTT
TRBJ1-3	-	TRBV15	-	CATSRQGGLGSGNTIYF	TGTGCCACCAGCAGACAGGGTGGTCTTGGCTCTGGAAACACCATATATTTT
TRBJ1-5	-	TRBV6-4	-	CASSEDPSQPQHF	TGTGCCAGCAGTGAGGATCCTAGTCAGCCCCAGCATTTT
TRBJ1-1	-	TRBV7-9	-	CASSRGTGETFF	TGTGCCAGCAGTAGAGGGACGGGTGAAACTTTCTTT
TRBJ2-2	-	TRBV6-5	-	CASSYSGGELFF	TGTGCCAGCAGTTACTCTGGCGGGGAGCTGTTTTTT
TRBJ2-7	TRBD1	TRBV6-4	-	CASSAGTGGDEQYF	TGTGCCAGCAGTGCCGGGACAGGGGGCGACGAGCAGTACTTC
TRBJ2-7	-	TRBV2	-	CASSVSREQYF	TGTGCCAGCAGTGTTTCACGCGAGCAGTACTTC
TRBJ1-2	TRBD1	TRBV5-5	-	CASSRGQGDYTF	TGTGCCAGCAGCCGAGGACAGGGGGACTACACCTTC
TRBJ1-1	-	TRBV7-2	-	CASSLVSAGNTEAFF	TGTGCCAGCAGCTTAGTGAGCGCCGGGAACACTGAAGCTTTCTTT
TRBJ1-1	-	TRBV5-1	-	CATRSGALNTEAFF	TGCGCCACCAGATCAGGGGCCCTGAACACTGAAGCTTTCTTT
TRBJ1-2	-	TRBV28	-	CASSFGRVANYGYTF	TGTGCCAGCAGTTTTGGGCGGGTAGCTAACTATGGCTACACCTTC
TRBJ2-2	-	TRBV5-1	-	CASSFQGPRGGTGELFF	TGCGCCAGCAGCTTCCAGGGCCCGAGGGGCGGCACCGGGGAGCTGTTTTTT
TRBJ1-1	-	TRBV29-1	-	CSVGGLNTEAFF	TGCAGCGTTGGAGGCTTGAACACTGAAGCTTTCTTT
TRBJ1-3	TRBD1	TRBV4-2	-	CASSYRQGGVSGNTIYF	TGTGCCAGCAGCTATCGACAGGGTGGAGTTTCTGGAAACACCATATATTTT
TRBJ1-2	TRBD1	TRBV12-3/TRBV12-4	once	CASRLGRGYGYTF	TGTGCCAGCAGGTTGGGCAGGGGGTATGGCTACACCTTC
TRBJ2-1	TRBD2	TRBV27	-	CASSSPRTSGKAGYEQFF	TGTGCCAGCAGTTCTCCTCGGACTAGCGGGAAAGCAGGCTATGAGCAGTTCTTC
TRBJ1-5	TRBD1	TRBV10-3	-	CAIGGTGGGSNQPQHF	TGTGCCATCGGGGGGACAGGGGGCGGCAGCAATCAGCCCCAGCATTTT
TRBJ2-6	-	TRBV18	once	CASSPIARLSGANVLTF	TGTGCCAGCTCACCAATAGCACGCTTATCTGGGGCCAACGTCCTGACTTTC
TRBJ1-5	TRBD1	TRBV28	-	CASSFLDRVGQPQHF	TGTGCCAGCAGTTTTCTTGACAGGGTAGGACAGCCCCAGCATTTT
TRBJ2-3	-	TRBV20-1	-	CSASPDLTDTQYF	TGCAGTGCTAGTCCGGATCTCACAGATACGCAGTATTTT
TRBJ1-6	-	TRBV5-1	few	CASSLGALNSPLHF	TGCGCCAGCAGCTTGGGGGCACTTAATTCACCCCTCCACTTT
TRBJ1-4	TRBD1	TRBV7-8	few	CASSPGGQGNEKLFF	TGTGCCAGCAGCCCGGGGGGACAGGGTAATGAAAAACTGTTTTTT
TRBJ2-7	TRBD2	TRBV19	once	CASSIDLVAGEDEQYF	TGTGCCAGTAGTATCGACCTGGTAGCGGGAGAAGACGAGCAGTACTTC
TRBJ2-7	TRBD2	TRBV7-2	-	CASSLAGEGWDF	TGTGCCAGCAGCTTAGCAGGGGAGGGTTGGGACTTC
TRBJ2-3	TRBD2	TRBV7-3	-	CASSSSGLAGGSDTQYF	TGTGCCAGCAGCAGCTCGGGACTAGCGGGAGGGTCCGATACGCAGTATTTT
TRBJ1-1	-	TRBV4-1	-	CASSQVSLNRNTEAFF	TGCGCCAGCAGCCAAGTCTCCCTGAACCGGAACACTGAAGCTTTCTTT
TRBJ1-5	-	TRBV7-8	-	CASSFASNQPQHF	TGTGCCAGCAGCTTTGCTAGCAATCAGCCCCAGCATTTT
TRBJ2-1	-	TRBV7-3	-	CASSLTLAAEQFF	TGTGCCAGCAGCTTAACACTAGCCGCTGAGCAGTTCTTC
TRBJ2-5	-	TRBV25-1	-	CASSELQNGFQETQYF	TGTGCCAGCAGTGAACTCCAAAACGGGTTCCAAGAGACCCAGTACTTC
TRBJ2-1	TRBD2	TRBV7-6	few	CASSSDLAGRGDEQFF	TGTGCCAGCAGCTCGGACCTAGCGGGGCGTGGGGATGAGCAGTTCTTC